Listed below are T cell receptor beta chains from one sample, sequenced in a study of T cell changes during pregnancy in multiple sclerosis. Some clones are missing from TCRdb's copy, which holds only in-frame ones; the method was immunoSEQ multiplex PCR. The repertoire holds approximately 28,000 clones, with about 91% as singletons. Sequenced material: CD8+ T cells from peripheral blood mononuclear cells, taken in the second trimester of pregnancy. The receptors derive from a female donor with multiple sclerosis, enrolled in a pregnancy study. Each CDR3 is given with its conserved first and last residue. Fields, in order: V gene, J gene, D gene, clone size, CDR3 protein, CDR3 DNA. The D gene is left open where the match is weak. Not all rows give a size; the values are once, few, many and, for expanded clones, a class.

TRBV9	TRBJ1-1	-	-	CASSVTGGGAAFF	TGTGCCAGCAGCGTAACGGGCGGAGGGGCGGCTTTCTTT
TRBV4-2	TRBJ2-7	TRBD2	-	CASSLEASGGFYEQYF	TGTGCCAGCAGCCTCGAGGCCAGCGGGGGCTTCTACGAGCAGTACTTC
TRBV7-8	TRBJ2-7	-	once	CASSQNGEQYF	TGTGCCAGCAGCCAAAACGGTGAGCAGTACTTC
TRBV28	TRBJ2-7	TRBD2	-	CASTRKTSGPYEQYF	TGTGCCAGCACGCGGAAGACTAGCGGGCCCTACGAGCAGTACTTC
TRBV9	TRBJ2-2	-	-	CASSVWGGFANTGELFF	TGTGCCAGCAGCGTCTGGGGCGGATTCGCGAACACCGGGGAGCTGTTTTTT
TRBV10-3	TRBJ2-6	-	-	CAISESILPGRSGANVLTF	TGTGCCATCAGTGAGTCGATCCTACCAGGCCGCTCTGGGGCCAACGTCCTGACTTTC
TRBV5-5	TRBJ2-5	-	-	CASSFIEDQETQYF	TGTGCCAGCAGCTTTATAGAAGACCAAGAGACCCAGTACTTC
TRBV10-1	TRBJ1-5	-	-	CASRHGQPYQPQHF	TGCGCCAGCAGGCACGGACAGCCCTATCAGCCCCAGCATTTT
TRBV2	TRBJ1-5	-	-	CASSAGGQDQPQHF	TGTGCCAGCAGTGCGGGGGGGCAAGATCAGCCCCAGCATTTT
TRBV6-5	TRBJ2-7	-	-	CASSYSIGSYEQYF	TGTGCCAGCAGTTACTCGATCGGTTCCTACGAGCAGTACTTC
TRBV15	TRBJ2-3	-	-	CATSRESSLRGTDTQYF	TGTGCCACCAGCAGAGAGAGTAGTTTGCGGGGCACAGATACGCAGTATTTT
TRBV7-6	TRBJ2-3	TRBD2	-	CASSLAKTSGTSTDTQYF	TGTGCCAGCAGCTTAGCTAAGACTAGCGGGACTAGCACAGATACGCAGTATTTT
TRBV4-1	TRBJ2-7	TRBD2	-	CASSHGTSGSSYEQYF	TGCGCCAGCAGCCATGGGACTAGCGGGAGCTCCTACGAGCAGTACTTC
TRBV6-1	TRBJ1-1	TRBD1	-	CASSAQGAENTEAFF	TGTGCCAGCAGTGCACAGGGGGCAGAGAACACTGAAGCTTTCTTT
TRBV4-3	TRBJ2-7	-	few	CASSQVIGQTDYEQYF	TGCGCCAGCAGCCAGGTTATCGGACAGACCGACTACGAGCAGTACTTC